This is a list of T cell receptor beta chains from one sample in a study of cytomegalovirus exposure and HLA in healthy donors. Produced via immunoSEQ multiplex PCR; TCRdb's table is partial and in-frame only. The data contain tens of thousands of clones, roughly 80% of them seen just once; the ten biggest clones take up roughly 1.1%. The material sequenced was PBMCs. The origin of the receptors is a girl aged 2 to 9 in good health and CMV-seropositive. CDR3s include the opening cysteine and the closing phenylalanine or tryptophan. The D gene is left open where the match is weak. Not every row has a clone size; where given, it reads once, few, many or a size class.

d_call,v_call,clone_size,j_call,cdr3_length,cdr3_aa,cdr3_nt
TRBD1,TRBV6-6,NA,TRBJ1-2,16,CASSTDRVSEGDGYTF,TGTGCCAGCAGTACAGACAGGGTTTCAGAAGGTGATGGCTACACCTTC
TRBD1,TRBV4-2,NA,TRBJ1-1,15,CASSRLTGVNTEAFF,TGTGCCAGCAGCCGATTGACAGGGGTTAACACTGAAGCTTTCTTT
TRBD1,TRBV7-9,NA,TRBJ1-4,15,CASSLSRQGGEKLFF,TGTGCCAGCAGCTTATCTCGGCAGGGGGGCGAAAAACTGTTTTTT
NA,TRBV25-1,NA,TRBJ2-5,17,CASSESTWQTEQETQYF,TGTGCCAGCAGTGAATCTACTTGGCAGACAGAGCAAGAGACCCAGTACTTC
NA,TRBV1,few,TRBJ2-3,16,CTSSQGASGRGDTQYF,TGCACCAGCAGCCAAGGGGCTAGCGGGAGGGGAGATACGCAGTATTTT
TRBD2,TRBV5-4,few,TRBJ2-3,15,CASSSIAGSTDTQYF,TGTGCCAGCAGCTCCATAGCGGGTAGCACAGATACGCAGTATTTT
NA,TRBV18,NA,TRBJ1-1,15,CASSPPMTQNTEAFF,TGTGCCAGCTCACCACCGATGACACAGAACACTGAAGCTTTCTTT
TRBD2,TRBV19,NA,TRBJ2-1,16,CASSISLAGSYNEQFF,TGTGCCAGTAGTATATCACTAGCGGGATCCTACAATGAGCAGTTCTTC
TRBD1,TRBV5-1,NA,TRBJ2-3,16,CASSSPDRDSTDTQYF,TGCGCCAGCAGCTCGCCAGACAGGGATAGCACAGATACGCAGTATTTT
NA,TRBV6-5,NA,TRBJ2-3,14,CASSYTGYTDTQYF,TGTGCCAGCAGTTACACAGGTTACACAGATACGCAGTATTTT
TRBD1,TRBV30,few,TRBJ2-1,15,CASSLQGAGYNEQFF,TGTGCCTCCTCCTTACAGGGGGCGGGTTACAATGAGCAGTTCTTC
TRBD2,TRBV6-6,few,TRBJ2-1,16,CASSYSTGREGGEQFF,TGTGCCAGCAGTTACTCGACCGGGCGGGAGGGAGGTGAGCAGTTCTTC
TRBD2,TRBV10-3,NA,TRBJ2-3,16,CAISEAGGSSTDTQYF,TGTGCCATCAGTGAGGCGGGGGGATCTAGCACAGATACGCAGTATTTT
NA,TRBV27,NA,TRBJ1-2,14,CASSSNRYNYGYTF,TGTGCCAGCAGTTCGAACAGGTATAACTATGGCTACACCTTC
TRBD1,TRBV6-5,NA,TRBJ2-7,15,CASSSRDRGGYEQYF,TGTGCCAGCAGTTCCCGGGACAGGGGGGGGTACGAGCAGTACTTC
NA,TRBV28,NA,TRBJ2-7,15,CASSFPWASNYEQYF,TGTGCCAGCAGTTTCCCGTGGGCCTCTAACTACGAGCAGTACTTC
NA,TRBV27,NA,TRBJ2-7,15,CASSRTGNHPYEQYF,TGTGCCAGCAGCAGAACAGGTAACCATCCCTACGAGCAGTACTTC